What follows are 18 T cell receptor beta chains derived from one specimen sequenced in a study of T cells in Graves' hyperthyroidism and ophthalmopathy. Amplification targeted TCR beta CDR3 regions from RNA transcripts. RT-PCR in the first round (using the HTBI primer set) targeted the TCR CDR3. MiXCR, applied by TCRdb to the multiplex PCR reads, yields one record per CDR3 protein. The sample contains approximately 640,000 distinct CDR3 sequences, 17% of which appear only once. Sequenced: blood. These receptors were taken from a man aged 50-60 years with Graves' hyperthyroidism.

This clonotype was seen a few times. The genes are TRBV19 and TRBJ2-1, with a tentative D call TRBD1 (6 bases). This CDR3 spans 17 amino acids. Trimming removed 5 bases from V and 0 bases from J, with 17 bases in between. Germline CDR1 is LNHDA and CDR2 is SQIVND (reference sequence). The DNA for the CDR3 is TGTGCCAGTAGTCCTCGAACAGGGAGAGCCTCCTACAATGAGCAGTTCTTC. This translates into CASSPRTGRASYNEQFF.

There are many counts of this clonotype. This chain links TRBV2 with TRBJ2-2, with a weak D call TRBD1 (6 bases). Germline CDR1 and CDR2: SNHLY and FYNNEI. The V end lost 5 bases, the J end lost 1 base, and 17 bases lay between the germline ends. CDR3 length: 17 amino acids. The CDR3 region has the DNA TGTGCCAGCAGTCCTTTCGTGGGGACAATGAACACCGGGGAGCTGTTTTTT. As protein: CASSPFVGTMNTGELFF.

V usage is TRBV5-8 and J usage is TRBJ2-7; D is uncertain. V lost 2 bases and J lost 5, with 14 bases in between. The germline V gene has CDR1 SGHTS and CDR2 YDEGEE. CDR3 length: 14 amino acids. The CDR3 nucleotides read TGTGCCAGCAGCTTCTCAAGGCCCGTCGACGAGCAGTACTTC. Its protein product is CASSFSRPVDEQYF.

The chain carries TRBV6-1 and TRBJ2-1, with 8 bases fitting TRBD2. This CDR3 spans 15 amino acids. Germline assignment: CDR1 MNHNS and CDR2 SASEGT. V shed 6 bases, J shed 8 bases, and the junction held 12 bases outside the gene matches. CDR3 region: CASRRMGSGSHEQFF. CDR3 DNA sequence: TGTGCCAGCAGGCGGATGGGCAGCGGGAGCCATGAGCAGTTCTTC.

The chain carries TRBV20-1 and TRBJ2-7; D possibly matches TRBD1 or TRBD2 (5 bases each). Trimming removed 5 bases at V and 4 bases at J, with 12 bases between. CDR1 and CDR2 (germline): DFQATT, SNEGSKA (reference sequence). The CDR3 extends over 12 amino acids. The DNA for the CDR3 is TGCAGTGCTGCCGGGACGGTTTACGAGCAGTACTTC. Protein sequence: CSAAGTVYEQYF.

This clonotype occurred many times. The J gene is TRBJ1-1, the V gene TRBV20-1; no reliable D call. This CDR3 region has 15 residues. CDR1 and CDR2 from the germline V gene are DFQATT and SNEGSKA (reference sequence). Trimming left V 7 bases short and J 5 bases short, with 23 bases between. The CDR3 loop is CSVRNSESLWTEAFF. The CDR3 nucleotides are TGCAGTGTTAGGAACAGCGAGTCACTCTGGACTGAAGCTTTCTTT.

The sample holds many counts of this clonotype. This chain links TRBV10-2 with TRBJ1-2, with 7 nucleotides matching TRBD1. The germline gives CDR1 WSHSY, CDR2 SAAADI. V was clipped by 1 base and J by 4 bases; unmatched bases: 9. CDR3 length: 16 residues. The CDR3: CASSEFRTGLPYGYTF. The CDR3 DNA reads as TGCGCCAGCAGTGAGTTCCGGACAGGTTTACCCTATGGCTACACCTTC.

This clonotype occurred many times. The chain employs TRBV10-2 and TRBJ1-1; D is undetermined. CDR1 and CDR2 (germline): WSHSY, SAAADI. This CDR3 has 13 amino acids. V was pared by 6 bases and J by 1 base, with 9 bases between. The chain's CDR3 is CASSSQRNTEAFF. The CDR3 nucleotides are TGCGCCAGCAGCTCCCAGAGGAACACTGAAGCTTTCTTT.

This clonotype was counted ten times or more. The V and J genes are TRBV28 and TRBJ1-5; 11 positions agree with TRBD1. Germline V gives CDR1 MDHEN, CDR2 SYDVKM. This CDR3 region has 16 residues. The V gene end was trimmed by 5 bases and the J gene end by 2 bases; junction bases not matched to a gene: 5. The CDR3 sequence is CASSAAGQGGNQPQHF. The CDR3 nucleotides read TGTGCCAGCAGTGCCGCGGGACAGGGGGGCAATCAGCCCCAGCATTTT.

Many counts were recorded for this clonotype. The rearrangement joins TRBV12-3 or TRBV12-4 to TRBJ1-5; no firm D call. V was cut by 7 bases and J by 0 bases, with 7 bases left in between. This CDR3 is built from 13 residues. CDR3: CASTPYSNQPQHF. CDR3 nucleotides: TGTGCCAGCACCCCTTATAGCAATCAGCCCCAGCATTTT.

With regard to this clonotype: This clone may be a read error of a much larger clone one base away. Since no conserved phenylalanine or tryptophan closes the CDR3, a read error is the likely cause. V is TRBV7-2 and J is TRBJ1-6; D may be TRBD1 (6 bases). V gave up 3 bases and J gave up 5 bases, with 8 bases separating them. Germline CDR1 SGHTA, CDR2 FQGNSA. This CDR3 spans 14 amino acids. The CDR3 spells CASSFYRDNSPLHL. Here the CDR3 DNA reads TGTGCCAGCAGCTTCTACAGGGATAATTCACCCCTCCACCTT.

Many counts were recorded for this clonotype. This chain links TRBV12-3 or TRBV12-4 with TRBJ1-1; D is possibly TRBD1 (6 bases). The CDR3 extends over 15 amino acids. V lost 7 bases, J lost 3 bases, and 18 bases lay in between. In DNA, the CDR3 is TGTGCCAGCACCAAAGGTCGGGGGCGAGACACTGAAGCTTTCTTT. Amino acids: CASTKGRGRDTEAFF.

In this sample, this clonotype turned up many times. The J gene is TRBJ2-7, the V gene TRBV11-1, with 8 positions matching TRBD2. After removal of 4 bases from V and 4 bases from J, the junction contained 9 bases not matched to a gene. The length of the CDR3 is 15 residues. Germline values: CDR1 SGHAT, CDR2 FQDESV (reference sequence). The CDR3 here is CASSSLGSGNYEQYF. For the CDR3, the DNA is TGTGCCAGCAGCTCCCTGGGTAGCGGGAATTACGAGCAGTACTTC.

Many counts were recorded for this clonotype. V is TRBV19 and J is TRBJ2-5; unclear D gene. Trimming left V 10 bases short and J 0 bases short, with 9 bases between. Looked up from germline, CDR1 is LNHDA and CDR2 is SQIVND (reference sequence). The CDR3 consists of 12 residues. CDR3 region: CATARDQETQYF. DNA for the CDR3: TGTGCCACCGCTAGAGACCAAGAGACCCAGTACTTC.

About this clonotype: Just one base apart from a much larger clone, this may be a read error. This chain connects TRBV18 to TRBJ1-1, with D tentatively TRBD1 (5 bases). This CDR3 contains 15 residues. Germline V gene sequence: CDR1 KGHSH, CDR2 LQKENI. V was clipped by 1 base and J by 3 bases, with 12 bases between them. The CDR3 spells CASSPQHRQHTEAFF. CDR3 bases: TGTGCCAGCTCACCACAACACAGGCAGCACACTGAAGCTTTCTTT.

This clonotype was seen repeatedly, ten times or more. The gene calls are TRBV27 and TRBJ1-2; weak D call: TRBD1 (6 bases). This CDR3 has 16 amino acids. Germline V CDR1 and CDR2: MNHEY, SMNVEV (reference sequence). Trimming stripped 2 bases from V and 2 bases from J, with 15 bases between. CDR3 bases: TGTGCCAGCAGTTTAGTCAGGGGTCTCGGGAACTATGGCTACACCTTC. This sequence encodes CASSLVRGLGNYGYTF.

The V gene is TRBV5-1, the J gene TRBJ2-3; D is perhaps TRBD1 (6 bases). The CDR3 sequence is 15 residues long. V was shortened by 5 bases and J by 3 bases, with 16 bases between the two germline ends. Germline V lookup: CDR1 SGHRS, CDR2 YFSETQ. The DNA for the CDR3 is TGCGCCAGCAGGGAACAGGGAAAGGAGACAGATACGCAGTATTTT. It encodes CASREQGKETDTQYF.

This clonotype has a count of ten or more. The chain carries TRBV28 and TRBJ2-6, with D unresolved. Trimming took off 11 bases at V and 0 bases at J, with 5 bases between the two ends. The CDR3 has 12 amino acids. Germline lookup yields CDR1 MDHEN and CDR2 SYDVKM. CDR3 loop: CAGSSGANVLTF. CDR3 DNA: TGTGCCGGTAGCTCTGGGGCCAACGTCCTGACTTTC.